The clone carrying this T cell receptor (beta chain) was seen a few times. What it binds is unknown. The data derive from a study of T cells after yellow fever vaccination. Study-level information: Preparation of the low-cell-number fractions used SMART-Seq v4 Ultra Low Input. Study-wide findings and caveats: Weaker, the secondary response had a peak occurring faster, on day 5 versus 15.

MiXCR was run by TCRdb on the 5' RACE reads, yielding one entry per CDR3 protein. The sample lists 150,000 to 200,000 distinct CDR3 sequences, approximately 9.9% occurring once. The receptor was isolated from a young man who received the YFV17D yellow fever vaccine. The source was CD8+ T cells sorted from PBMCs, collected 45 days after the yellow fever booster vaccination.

CDR3 region: CASSRASALYEQYF. CDR3 DNA sequence: TGTGCCAGCAGCCGGGCTAGCGCCCTCTACGAGCAGTACTTC. This chain uses TRBV3-1 with TRBJ2-7; possible D gene TRBD2, 6 bases. Trimming shortened V by 4 bases and J by 3 bases, and 13 bases separated the two germline ends. The CDR3 sequence is 14 residues long. The germline V gene encodes CDR1 LGHDT and CDR2 YNNKEL (reference sequence).